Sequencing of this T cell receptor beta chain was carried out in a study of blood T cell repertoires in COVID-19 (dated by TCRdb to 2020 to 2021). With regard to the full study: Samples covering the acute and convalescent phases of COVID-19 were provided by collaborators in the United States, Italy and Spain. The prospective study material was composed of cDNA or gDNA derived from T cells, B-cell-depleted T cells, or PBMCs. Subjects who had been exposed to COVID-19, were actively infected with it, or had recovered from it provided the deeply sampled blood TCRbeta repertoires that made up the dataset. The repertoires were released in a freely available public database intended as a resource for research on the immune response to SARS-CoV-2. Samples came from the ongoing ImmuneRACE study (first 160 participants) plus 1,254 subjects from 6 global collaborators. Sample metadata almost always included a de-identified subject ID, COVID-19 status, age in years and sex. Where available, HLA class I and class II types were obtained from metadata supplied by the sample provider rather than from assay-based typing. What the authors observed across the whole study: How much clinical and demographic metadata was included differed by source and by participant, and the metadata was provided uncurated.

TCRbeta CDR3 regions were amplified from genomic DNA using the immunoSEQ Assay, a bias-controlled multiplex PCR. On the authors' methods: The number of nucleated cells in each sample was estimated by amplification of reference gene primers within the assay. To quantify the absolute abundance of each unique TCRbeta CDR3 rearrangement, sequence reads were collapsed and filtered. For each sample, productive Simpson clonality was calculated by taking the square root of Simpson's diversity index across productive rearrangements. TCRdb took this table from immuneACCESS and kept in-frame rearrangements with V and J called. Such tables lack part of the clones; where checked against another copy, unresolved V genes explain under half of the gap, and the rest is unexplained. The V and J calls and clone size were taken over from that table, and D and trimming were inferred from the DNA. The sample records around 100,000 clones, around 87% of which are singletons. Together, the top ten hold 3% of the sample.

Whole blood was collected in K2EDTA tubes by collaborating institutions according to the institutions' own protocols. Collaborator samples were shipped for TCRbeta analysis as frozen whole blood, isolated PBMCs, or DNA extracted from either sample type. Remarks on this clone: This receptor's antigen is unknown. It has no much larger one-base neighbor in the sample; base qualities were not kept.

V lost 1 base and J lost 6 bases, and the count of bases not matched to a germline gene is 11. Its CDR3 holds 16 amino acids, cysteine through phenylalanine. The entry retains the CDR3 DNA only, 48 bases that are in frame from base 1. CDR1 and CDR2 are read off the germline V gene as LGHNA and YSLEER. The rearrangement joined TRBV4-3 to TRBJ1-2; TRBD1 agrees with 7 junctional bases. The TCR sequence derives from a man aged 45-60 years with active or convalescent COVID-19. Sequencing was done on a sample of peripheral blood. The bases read TGCGCCAGCAGCCAAGTCCACGACAGGGAAGAGGATGGCTACACCTTC. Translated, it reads CASSQVHDREEDGYTF.